The rows below give T cell receptor beta chains drawn from one sample of a study of blood T cell repertoires in COVID-19. Generated by immunoSEQ multiplex PCR, the TCRdb table keeps only in-frame clones and is missing some. The repertoire includes under 60,000 clones, 83% of them detected once, and approximately 5.7% sits in the top ten. Sequencing was performed on peripheral blood. Every receptor here comes from a human donor in a cohort sampled during active COVID-19. The CDR3 runs from the conserved cysteine through the conserved F or W. A D gene is named only where the DNA matches it firmly. A clone size is listed for some rows: how often the clone was seen (once, few, many), or a class if it is expanded.

CDR3,DNA,V,size,J,D
CASSPQPGGYTGELFF,TGTGCCAGCAGCCCTCAACCGGGGGGTTATACCGGGGAGCTGTTTTTT,TRBV7-2,NA,TRBJ2-2,TRBD2
CASSYDGGGNEKLFF,TGTGCCAGCAGTTACGATGGGGGCGGGAATGAAAAACTGTTTTTT,TRBV6-5,NA,TRBJ1-4,NA
CASSSDTAYEQYF,TGCGCCAGCAGCTCCGACACTGCCTACGAGCAGTACTTC,TRBV5-1,NA,TRBJ2-7,NA
CASSQVGQGAREQYF,TGCGCCAGCAGCCAAGTGGGACAGGGGGCTCGGGAGCAGTACTTC,TRBV4-1,NA,TRBJ2-7,TRBD1
CASSFDRALNTEAFF,TGTGCCAGCAGCTTCGACAGGGCCTTGAACACTGAAGCTTTCTTT,TRBV6-5,once,TRBJ1-1,TRBD1
CASSFGISDNEQFF,TGTGCCAGCAGCTTCGGGATAAGCGACAATGAGCAGTTCTTC,TRBV7-7,once,TRBJ2-1,NA
CASRQGWGSYNSPLHF,TGTGCCAGCAGACAGGGCTGGGGATCCTATAATTCACCCCTCCACTTT,TRBV5-6,NA,TRBJ1-6,NA
CASSRQGADGYTF,TGTGCCAGCAGCCGCCAGGGGGCCGATGGCTACACCTTC,TRBV14,NA,TRBJ1-2,TRBD1
CATSRGGSGTGISGYTF,TGTGCCACCAGCAGAGGGGGTTCCGGGACAGGGATAAGTGGCTACACCTTC,TRBV15,NA,TRBJ1-2,TRBD1
CASSFRTGEDTQYF,TGCGCCAGCAGCTTCCGGACAGGGGAAGATACGCAGTATTTT,TRBV5-1,NA,TRBJ2-3,TRBD1
CAWSMDRMNTEAFF,TGTGCCTGGAGTATGGACAGAATGAACACTGAAGCTTTCTTT,TRBV30,NA,TRBJ1-1,NA
CASSRDSILYEQYF,TGTGCCAGCAGCCGGGACAGCATCCTATACGAGCAGTACTTC,TRBV7-2,NA,TRBJ2-7,TRBD1
CASSPKVGLAGAGTDTQYF,TGTGCCAGCAGCCCAAAGGTGGGACTAGCGGGGGCCGGAACAGATACGCAGTATTTT,TRBV5-5,NA,TRBJ2-3,TRBD2
CAWSWDRNVFEQYF,TGTGCCTGGAGTTGGGACAGAAACGTCTTCGAGCAGTACTTC,TRBV30,NA,TRBJ2-7,TRBD1
CASSLQGSLAGGRNEQFF,TGCGCCAGCAGCTTACAGGGATCTCTAGCGGGGGGGCGGAATGAGCAGTTCTTC,TRBV5-1,NA,TRBJ2-1,TRBD2
CASSFGTGFPGELFF,TGTGCCAGCAGCTTCGGGACAGGCTTTCCCGGGGAGCTGTTTTTT,TRBV7-9,NA,TRBJ2-2,TRBD1
CASSSRGGDTGELFF,TGTGCCAGCAGCTCCAGGGGTGGAGACACCGGGGAGCTGTTTTTT,TRBV11-2,NA,TRBJ2-2,NA
CASSAWEGWISTDTQYF,TGTGCCAGCAGCGCGTGGGAGGGGTGGATTAGCACAGATACGCAGTATTTT,TRBV9,NA,TRBJ2-3,TRBD2
CASSFLQDGHNTGELFF,TGTGCCAGCAGTTTCCTACAAGACGGACACAACACCGGGGAGCTGTTTTTT,TRBV27,NA,TRBJ2-2,NA
CATSRDREMNTGELFF,TGTGCCACCAGCAGAGATAGGGAGATGAACACCGGGGAGCTGTTTTTT,TRBV15,NA,TRBJ2-2,NA
CASSLEAGGGRFNQPQHF,TGTGCCAGCAGCTTGGAGGCAGGGGGCGGGCGTTTCAATCAGCCCCAGCATTTT,TRBV5-5,few,TRBJ1-5,TRBD1
CASSARGGAGDGYTF,TGTGCCAGCAGCGCGCGGGGGGGCGCAGGTGATGGCTACACCTTC,TRBV5-4,NA,TRBJ1-2,NA
CASSSSGIYGYTF,TGTGCCAGCAGTTCCTCCGGGATCTATGGCTACACCTTC,TRBV3-1/TRBV3-2,NA,TRBJ1-2,NA
CASSEPTGAIEQYF,TGTGCCAGCAGCGAACCGACAGGAGCCATCGAGCAGTACTTC,TRBV6-2/TRBV6-3,NA,TRBJ2-7,NA
CASSKDRNRPQETQYF,TGTGCCAGCAGCAAAGATCGGAACAGACCGCAAGAGACCCAGTACTTC,TRBV21-1,NA,TRBJ2-5,NA
CASSVDRGDGYTF,TGTGCCAGCTCAGTGGACAGGGGTGATGGCTACACCTTC,TRBV18,once,TRBJ1-2,TRBD1
CASSYSKHRADGYTF,TGTGCCAGCAGTTACTCGAAGCACAGGGCCGATGGCTACACCTTC,TRBV6-5,NA,TRBJ1-2,NA
CASSTRGNQPQHF,TGTGCCAGCAGCACGCGGGGGAATCAGCCCCAGCATTTT,TRBV11-2,NA,TRBJ1-5,NA
CASSRGGAGDEQFF,TGTGCCAGCAGCCGCGGGGGGGCCGGTGATGAGCAGTTCTTC,TRBV7-9,NA,TRBJ2-1,TRBD2
CASSQDRVQRTLAKNIQYF,TGCGCCAGCAGCCAAGATCGGGTTCAGCGGACCTTAGCCAAAAACATTCAGTACTTC,TRBV4-3,NA,TRBJ2-4,NA
CASFTGRNTEAFF,TGTGCCAGCTTCACGGGGAGGAACACTGAAGCTTTCTTT,TRBV7-2,few,TRBJ1-1,NA
CASSSTLDTGAFF,TGTGCCAGCAGCTCCACCCTGGACACAGGCGCTTTCTTT,TRBV5-8,NA,TRBJ1-1,NA
CASSLSGAKNIQYF,TGCGCCAGCAGTCTAAGCGGGGCCAAAAACATTCAGTACTTC,TRBV10-2,NA,TRBJ2-4,NA
CASSPQGADTQYF,TGTGCCAGCAGCCCCCAGGGGGCAGATACGCAGTATTTT,TRBV7-2,NA,TRBJ2-3,TRBD1
CASSGGVQSNSPLHF,TGTGCCAGCTCCGGCGGGGTTCAATCTAATTCACCCCTCCACTTT,TRBV5-4,NA,TRBJ1-6,NA
CASSLFRGSGGLTDTQYF,TGTGCCAGCAGCTTATTTAGGGGGTCAGGGGGCCTCACAGATACGCAGTATTTT,TRBV13,NA,TRBJ2-3,TRBD1
CASFPGQGFSGNTIYF,TGTGCCAGCTTTCCGGGACAGGGTTTTTCTGGAAACACCATATATTTT,TRBV28,NA,TRBJ1-3,TRBD1
CASRRLAGGPGQETQYF,TGTGCCAGCAGGCGACTAGCGGGGGGGCCAGGGCAAGAGACCCAGTACTTC,TRBV7-9,NA,TRBJ2-5,TRBD2
CASSLSRTGGYNEQFF,TGTGCCAGCAGCTTAAGCAGGACAGGGGGATACAATGAGCAGTTCTTC,TRBV7-2,medium-sized,TRBJ2-1,TRBD1